One T cell receptor beta chain is described in this entry. Between the trimmed V and J ends, which lost 4 bases and 0 bases, there was a span of 13 bases. The CDR3 is 15 residues long. Germline assignment: CDR1 MNHEY and CDR2 SMNVEV (reference sequence). This entry is derived from a study of blood T cell repertoires in COVID-19. Study as a whole: COVID-19 samples from acute and convalescent phases originated in the United States, Italy and Spain.

As handled by the study authors: Estimates of nucleated cell counts were drawn from the amplification of reference gene primers. Profiling relied on immunoSEQ multiplex PCR, and the TCRdb table lists in-frame clones only, not all of them. The V and J calls and clone size are taken from that table; D and trimming were inferred from the DNA. This sample has roughly 240,000 clones, with roughly four fifths found just once. V usage is TRBV27 and J usage is TRBJ2-7; D is unclear. The source of this sequence is a woman of 80 years or more with acute or convalescent COVID-19. Sequencing was carried out using peripheral blood. The CDR3 DNA reads TGTGCCAGCAGTTACGCTGGTCAGTCCTCCTACGAGCAGTACTTC. It encodes CASSYAGQSSYEQYF.